Reported below is one TCR beta chain. The record originates from a study of control samples from healthy donors and cancer patients. V was clipped by 4 bases and J by 2 bases; unmatched bases: 7. The CDR3 contains 16 residues. Germline lookup yields CDR1 LGHDT and CDR2 YNNKEL (reference sequence). The assay was immunoSEQ multiplex PCR, and TCRdb's table has in-frame clones only and misses some. This table holds under 100,000 clones, about 87% found once. The TCR originated in a woman between 70 and 85 years old in good health. This chain connects TRBV3-1 (or the pseudogene TRBV3-2) to TRBJ2-5; TRBD2 matches at 10 bases. The sequencing input was blood. CDR3 sequence (DNA): TGTGCCAGCAGCCCGTGGGCTAGCGGGGGACAAGAGACCCAGTACTTC. This sequence encodes CASSPWASGGQETQYF.